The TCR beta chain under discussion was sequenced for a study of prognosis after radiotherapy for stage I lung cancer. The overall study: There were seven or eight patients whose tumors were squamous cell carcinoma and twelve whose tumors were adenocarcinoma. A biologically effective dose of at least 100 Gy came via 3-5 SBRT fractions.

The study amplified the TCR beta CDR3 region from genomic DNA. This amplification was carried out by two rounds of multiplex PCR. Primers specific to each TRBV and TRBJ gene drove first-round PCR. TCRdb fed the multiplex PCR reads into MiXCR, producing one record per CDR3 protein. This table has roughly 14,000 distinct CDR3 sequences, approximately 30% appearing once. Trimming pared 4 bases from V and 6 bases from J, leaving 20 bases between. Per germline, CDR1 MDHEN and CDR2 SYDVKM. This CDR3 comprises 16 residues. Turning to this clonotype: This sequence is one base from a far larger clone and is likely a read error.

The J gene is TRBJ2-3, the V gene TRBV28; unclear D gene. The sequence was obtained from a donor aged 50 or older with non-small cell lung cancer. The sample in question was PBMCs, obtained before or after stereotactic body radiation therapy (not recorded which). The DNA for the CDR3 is TGTGCCAGCAGTTACCTGAACTACCCTTTTGGGGATACGCAGTATTTT. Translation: CASSYLNYPFGDTQYF.